These 19 T cell receptor beta chains came from one sample sequenced in a study of cytomegalovirus exposure and HLA in healthy donors. 13 Jbeta primers and 60 Vbeta primers were used for the PCR. Here immunoSEQ multiplex PCR was the method, and the copy in TCRdb shows in-frame clones only, minus some. The repertoire consists of some 190,000 clones, with more than 70% occurring once and the leading ten covering under 2%. What was sequenced was PBMCs. The receptors were gathered from a man aged 35-49 years in good health and CMV-seropositive.

The chain employs TRBV9 and TRBJ2-5, with a weak D call TRBD1 (6 bases). Germline V gives CDR1 SGDLS, CDR2 YYNGEE. The CDR3 is 13 residues long. Between the trimmed V and J ends, which lost 4 bases and 5 bases, there was a span of 12 bases. The CDR3 sequence: CASSTTGRETQYF. The DNA of the CDR3 is TGTGCCAGCAGCACCACAGGGCGGGAGACCCAGTACTTC.

The gene calls are TRBV28 and TRBJ2-7, with a possible D match to TRBD1 (6 bases). Deletions cut 7 bases from V and 3 bases from J, with 19 bases between. The CDR3 has 15 residues. Germline CDR1 is MDHEN and CDR2 is SYDVKM. The DNA of the CDR3 is TGTGCCAGCACCACACTCGACAGGACCCTCTACGAGCAGTACTTC. Encoded protein: CASTTLDRTLYEQYF.

The genes are TRBV19 and TRBJ1-2, with TRBD1 as a possible D gene (6 bases). CDR1 and CDR2 from the germline V gene are LNHDA and SQIVND (reference sequence). The CDR3 consists of 15 residues. V lost 6 bases, J lost 4 bases, and 18 bases lay in between. The CDR3: CASRPTGPLGYGYTF. In nucleotides, the CDR3 is TGTGCCAGTAGACCGACAGGACCCCTTGGCTATGGCTACACCTTC.

The CDR3: CASRHGVLKNTEAFF. The CDR3 DNA reads TGTGCCAGCCGCCACGGGGTATTAAAGAACACTGAAGCTTTCTTT. The chain employs TRBV27 and TRBJ1-1; D gene unclear. The CDR3 extends over 15 amino acids. Germline V gene data show CDR1 as MNHEY and CDR2 as SMNVEV (reference sequence). V lost 8 bases and J 1 base, leaving 17 bases between the germline ends.

The rearrangement uses TRBV29-1 and TRBJ2-1; 14 bases align to TRBD2. The CDR3 contains 12 residues. Germline V gene data show CDR1 as SQVTM and CDR2 as ANQGSEA. Germline trimming cut 7 bases from V and 10 bases from J; bases unmatched to any gene: 3. This chain's CDR3 is CSAGLAGGEQFF. CDR3 nucleotides: TGCAGCGCCGGACTAGCGGGAGGCGAGCAGTTCTTC.

J is TRBJ1-5 and V is TRBV6-6, with D hard to call. The CDR3 sequence is 13 residues long. Trimming left V 7 bases short and J 0 bases short, with 7 bases between. Germline assignment: CDR1 MNHNY and CDR2 SVGAGI (reference sequence). The CDR3, as DNA: TGTGCCAGCATACAACATAGCAATCAGCCCCAGCATTTT. Translation gives CASIQHSNQPQHF.

This rearrangement joins TRBV29-1 to TRBJ1-1; D ambiguous. CDR1 is SQVTM, CDR2 ANQGSEA, per germline. The CDR3 has 11 amino acids. Trimming pared 7 bases from V and 4 bases from J, leaving 10 bases between. The CDR3 region is CSALGGTEAFF. The DNA of the CDR3 is TGCAGCGCACTTGGAGGCACTGAAGCTTTCTTT.

The chain links TRBV9 to TRBJ2-1, with D perhaps TRBD2 (6 bases). V was trimmed by 4 bases and J by 0 bases, leaving 14 bases between them. This CDR3 contains 16 residues. CDR1 and CDR2 (germline): SGDLS, YYNGEE. The CDR3 region has the DNA TGTGCCAGCAGCCCCGACGCGGGAAGCTCCTACAATGAGCAGTTCTTC. It encodes CASSPDAGSSYNEQFF.

V and J are TRBV7-3 and TRBJ2-1; 8 bases fit TRBD2. Germline assignment: CDR1 SGHTA and CDR2 FQGTGA. The CDR3 contains 18 residues. The V segment lost 2 bases and the J segment 5 bases; nucleotides outside the gene matches: 14. The CDR3: CASSLLLLSGIPHNEQFF. The CDR3 DNA follows: TGTGCCAGCAGCTTACTGCTTCTTAGCGGGATCCCCCACAATGAGCAGTTCTTC. Based on the CDR3 plus reference TRBV7-3 and TRBJ2-1, the full variable domain is GAGVSQTPSNKVTEKGKYVELRCDPISGHTALYWYRQSLGQGPEFLIYFQGTGAADDSGLPNDRFFAVRPEGSVSTLKIQRTERGDSAVYLCASSLLLLSGIPHNEQFFGPGTRLTVL.

V and J are TRBV5-1 and TRBJ2-6; 7 nucleotides line up with TRBD1. CDR3 length: 13 residues. CDR1 is SGHRS, CDR2 YFSETQ, per germline. V lost 0 bases, J lost 15 bases, and 6 bases stayed unmatched. CDR3 amino acids: CASSLVPGGALTF. CDR3 bases: TGCGCCAGCAGCTTGGTGCCAGGGGGTGCCCTGACTTTC.

The chain combines TRBV4-2 with TRBJ2-7; D perhaps matches TRBD1 (6 bases). The V gene lost 3 bases and the J gene lost 3 bases, with 15 bases spanning the gap. Germline values: CDR1 LGHNA, CDR2 YNFKEQ. The CDR3 loop spans 15 amino acids. The DNA of the CDR3 is TGTGCCAGCAGCCAGGAACAACAGGGATTCTACGAGCAGTACTTC. It encodes CASSQEQQGFYEQYF.

V gene TRBV18 combines with J gene TRBJ1-1; the D gene is possibly TRBD1 (5 bases). The V end lost 4 bases, the J end lost 7 bases, and 16 bases lay between the germline ends. The CDR3 length is 14 residues. Germline V gene sequence: CDR1 KGHSH, CDR2 LQKENI. In nucleotides, the CDR3 is TGTGCCAGCTCACAGGGGCCCGGTGCTAATGAAGCTTTCTTT. It yields the protein CASSQGPGANEAFF.

The chain couples TRBV7-9 to TRBJ1-1; the match to TRBD1 covers 7 bases. After removal of 6 bases from V and 6 bases from J, the junction contained 4 bases not matched to a gene. The germline gives CDR1 SEHNR, CDR2 FQNEAQ (reference sequence). There are 12 residues in the CDR3. CDR3 DNA: TGTGCCAGCAGACCAACAGGGGCTGAAGCTTTCTTT. Amino acid sequence: CASRPTGAEAFF.

There are a few counts of this clone. This chain connects TRBV19 to TRBJ1-2; 8 bases match TRBD1. The CDR3 is made up of 16 amino acids. Unmatched junction bases numbered 14, after V lost 5 bases and J lost 6 bases. Germline-derived CDR1 and CDR2 are LNHDA and SQIVND (reference sequence). The CDR3 sequence is CASSVGQAVGRDGYTF. Here the CDR3 DNA reads TGTGCCAGTAGTGTGGGACAGGCAGTGGGTAGAGATGGCTACACCTTC.

The rearrangement uses TRBV5-4 and TRBJ2-5; 8 bases are a match to TRBD2. CDR3 length: 14 amino acids. Trimming removed 2 bases from V and 7 bases from J; junction bases left unmatched: 7. Looked up from germline, CDR1 is SGHNT and CDR2 is YYREEE (reference sequence). The CDR3 nucleotides are TGTGCCAGCAGCTTTTCGGGCAGCGGGGGGACCCAGTACTTC. Protein sequence: CASSFSGSGGTQYF.

The V gene is TRBV7-2, the J gene TRBJ2-3, with TRBD2 matching 11 bases. Germline lookup yields CDR1 SGHTA and CDR2 FQGNSA. The CDR3 consists of 17 residues. V was pared by 1 base and J by 4 bases, with 7 bases of the junction left unmatched. CDR3 loop: CASSLGVAGGPADTQYF. As DNA, the CDR3 is TGTGCCAGCAGCTTAGGGGTAGCGGGAGGGCCCGCAGATACGCAGTATTTT.

V and J are TRBV4-1 and TRBJ2-6; no clear D. Per germline, CDR1 MGHRA and CDR2 YSYEKL. Deletions cut 0 bases from V and 2 bases from J, with 5 bases between. The CDR3 has 15 residues. The CDR3 region has the DNA TGCGCCAGCAGCCAAGACTCCGCTGGGGCCAACGTCCTGACTTTC. This gives the protein CASSQDSAGANVLTF.

This clone has only a few counts. The chain uses TRBV10-2 and TRBJ2-1; TRBD2 agrees at 11 bases. The CDR3 length is 18 residues. Germline V lookup: CDR1 WSHSY, CDR2 SAAADI. V dropped 5 bases and J dropped 10; count of bases not matched to a gene: 19. The CDR3 loop is CASSKILALAGEAGEQFF. The CDR3 DNA sequence: TGCGCCAGCAGTAAAATCTTGGCACTAGCGGGAGAAGCCGGCGAGCAGTTCTTC.

This clone was observed a single time. The chain couples TRBV6-5 to TRBJ2-2, with 9 bases fitting TRBD1. J lost 4 bases, V lost 6 bases, and 6 bases had no gene match. This CDR3 region has 15 residues. Germline V gene lookup returns CDR1 MNHEY and CDR2 SVGAGI. Here the CDR3 reads CASSWDRVSTGELFF. CDR3 DNA: TGTGCCAGCAGCTGGGACAGGGTGAGCACCGGGGAGCTGTTTTTT.